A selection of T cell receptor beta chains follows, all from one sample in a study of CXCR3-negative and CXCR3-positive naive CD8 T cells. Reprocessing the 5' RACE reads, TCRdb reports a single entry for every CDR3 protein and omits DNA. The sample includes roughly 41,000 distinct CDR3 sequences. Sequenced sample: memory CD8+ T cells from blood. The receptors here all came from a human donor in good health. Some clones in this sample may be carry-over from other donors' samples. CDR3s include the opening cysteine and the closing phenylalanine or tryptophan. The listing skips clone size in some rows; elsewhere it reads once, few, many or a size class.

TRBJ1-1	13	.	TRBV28	CASSLRGNGEAFF
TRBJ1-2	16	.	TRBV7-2	CASSLVGGDRLYGYTF
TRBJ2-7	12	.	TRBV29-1	CSVRAPGYEQYF
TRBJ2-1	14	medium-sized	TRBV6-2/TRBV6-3	CASSRQGEHNEQFF
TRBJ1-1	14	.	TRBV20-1	CSASNGHQNTEAFF
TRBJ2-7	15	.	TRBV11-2	CASSSGLAGIYEQYF
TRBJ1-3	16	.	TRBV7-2	CASSLFIGAPGNTIYF
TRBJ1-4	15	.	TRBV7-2	CASSVVGGSNEKLFF
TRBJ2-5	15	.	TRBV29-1	CSVEGWGQGVKTQYF
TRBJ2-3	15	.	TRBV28	CASSPRTGGTDTQYF
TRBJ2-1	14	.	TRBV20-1	CSARDTGSREVTFF